The present TCR beta chain was sequenced within a study of CD8 T cells in Susac syndrome. The diagnostic criteria were recently defined, and patients with Susac syndrome met them for definite or probable disease. A remark on this clonotype: Antigen specificity is unknown.

Study-wide findings and caveats: Around 15 Susac-specific public clones were found in total CD8+ repertoires and 5 or 6 in CD8+ TEMRA repertoires.

Reverse transcription of roughly 0.45 to 1 ug RNA was performed with random hexamers. TCRdb independently ran MiXCR on the immunoSEQ multiplex PCR reads; one entry per CDR3 protein. The sample lists tens of thousands of distinct CDR3 sequences, about 93% seen once, with roughly 0.88% in the top ten. This sequence was found in a human donor with Susac syndrome. Sequenced material: CD8+ T cells from PBMCs.

The CDR3 sequence is CASSYLAELKETQYF. The DNA of the CDR3 is TGTGCCAGCAGCTACCTAGCGGAACTCAAAGAGACCCAGTACTTC. The chain recombines TRBV3-1 with TRBJ2-5; 7 bases map to TRBD2. J was trimmed by 3 bases and V by 5 bases; bases with no gene match: 9. Germline lookup yields CDR1 LGHDT and CDR2 YNNKEL (reference sequence). CDR3 length: 15 residues.